The entry that follows covers one T cell receptor beta chain sequence. Original data processing: For nucleated cells, counts were estimated from reference gene primer amplification. Clones were read by immunoSEQ multiplex PCR, and TCRdb kept only the in-frame ones, dropping some. V and J calls and clone size are those listed in that table; D and trimming were worked out from the DNA. The sample yields fewer than 130,000 clones, about 90% seen once. The junction had 15 bases not matched to a gene; V was cut back by 5 bases and J by 7 bases. CDR1 is MNHEY and CDR2 is SMNVEV in the germline V gene (reference sequence). The CDR3 runs 16 residues. This entry comes from a study of blood T cell repertoires in COVID-19.

The chain carries TRBV27 and TRBJ1-2; 8 positions match TRBD1. This TCR was recovered from a human donor in a cohort sampled during active COVID-19. The sequenced sample consisted of peripheral blood. The CDR3 nucleotides are TGTGCCAGCAGTCAAACAGGGGGAGCCCTGAGGGGTGGCTACACCTTC. It specifies CASSQTGGALRGGYTF.